This T cell receptor (beta chain) was captured in a study of T cells in Graves' hyperthyroidism and ophthalmopathy. For the study at large: Peripheral blood sampling occurred at initial diagnosis, before any treatment.

This clonotype was counted between two and nine times. Its antigen is not known. Study findings and constraints: With a median lead of about six months before onset, the model predicted ophthalmopathy. Blood also carried most thyroid clonotypes expanded above 0.001.

Regions amplified from RNA transcripts were the TCR beta CDR3 regions. A first-round RT-PCR of the TCR CDR3 used the HTBI primer set. TCRdb re-called the multiplex PCR reads with MiXCR, one entry per CDR3 protein. The sample carries fewer than 850,000 distinct CDR3 sequences, roughly 17% recorded once. The ends lost 6 bases at V and 7 bases at J; junction bases unmatched: 9. The CDR3 has 14 amino acids. Germline CDR1 reads LNHDA; CDR2 reads SQIVND (reference sequence). The receptor's source is a man aged 50-60 years with Graves' hyperthyroidism. The sequencing sample was made of blood. The chain joins TRBV19 to TRBJ2-1; 7 nucleotides match TRBD1. CDR3: CASRPDRENNEQFF. The CDR3 DNA reads TGTGCCAGTAGACCCGACAGGGAGAATAATGAGCAGTTCTTC.